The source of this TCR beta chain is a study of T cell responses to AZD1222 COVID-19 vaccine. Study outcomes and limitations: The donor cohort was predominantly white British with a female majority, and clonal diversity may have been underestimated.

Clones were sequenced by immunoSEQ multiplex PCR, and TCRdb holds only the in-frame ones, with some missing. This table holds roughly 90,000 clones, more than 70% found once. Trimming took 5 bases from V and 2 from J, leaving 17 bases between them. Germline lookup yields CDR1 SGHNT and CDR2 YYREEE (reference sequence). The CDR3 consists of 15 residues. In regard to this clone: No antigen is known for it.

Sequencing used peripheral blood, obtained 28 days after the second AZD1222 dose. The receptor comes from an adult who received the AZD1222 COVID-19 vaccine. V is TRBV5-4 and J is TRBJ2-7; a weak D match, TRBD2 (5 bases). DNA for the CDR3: TGTGCCAGCAGGCAGACCGGACGGGAACCCTACGAGCAGTACTTC. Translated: CASRQTGREPYEQYF.